Given below is one T cell receptor beta chain in context. These data originate in a study of blood T cell repertoires in COVID-19. On the study more broadly: Samples taken during acute and convalescent COVID-19 were collected in the United States, Italy and Spain. PBMCs, B-cell-depleted T cells, or T cells were the source of the cDNA or gDNA that made up the material.

Original methodology: For nucleated cells, counts were estimated from reference gene primer amplification. Profiled with immunoSEQ multiplex PCR; TCRdb holds only in-frame clones, not every one. That table is the source of V, J and clone size, and D and trimming were worked out from the DNA. The table has about 230,000 clones, roughly 84% seen once. Sequencing was carried out using peripheral blood. This receptor was obtained from a man aged 40-50 years with acute or convalescent COVID-19.

The CDR3 coding sequence is TGTGCCAGCAGCCCAACCGGGGGATCCCATCAGCCCCAGCATTTT. Encoded protein: CASSPTGGSHQPQHF. The chain joins TRBV9 to TRBJ1-5; the D gene is possibly TRBD1 (5 bases). The germline V and J ends were trimmed by 4 bases and 5 bases, with 16 bases remaining between them. This CDR3 is built from 15 residues. Germline values: CDR1 SGDLS, CDR2 YYNGEE.